The T cell receptor (beta chain) described here comes from a study of blood T cell repertoires in COVID-19. The protocol was immunoSEQ multiplex PCR, while the TCRdb copy is restricted to in-frame clones and leaves out a portion. This table has hundreds of thousands of clones, 75% to 90% appearing once. V shed 6 bases and J shed 6 bases, with 12 bases lying between them. The CDR3 runs 14 residues. CDR1 and CDR2 (germline): LGHDT, YNNKEL (reference sequence). This clone was counted ten times or more. The chain has TRBV3-1 (or the pseudogene TRBV3-2) and TRBJ1-6, with D maybe TRBD1 (5 bases). The source is a woman in her twenties or thirties who had been exposed to COVID-19. Material: PBMCs or T cells enriched from blood (not recorded which). The CDR3 loop is CASRRGGTNSPLHF. In DNA, the CDR3 is TGTGCCAGCAGGAGAGGAGGGACTAATTCACCCCTCCACTTT.